This T cell receptor (beta chain) was sequenced in a study of blood T cell repertoires in COVID-19. Study overall: Italy, Spain and the United States were the sources of the convalescent and acute COVID-19 samples.

Some clones are missing from TCRdb's copy, which holds only in-frame ones; the method was immunoSEQ multiplex PCR. Of over 100,000 clones detected, about nine tenths appear once; the ten largest clones hold 1.5% to 2.5%. The germline CDR1 and CDR2 sequences are MNHEY and SMNVEV (reference sequence). Between the trimmed V and J ends, which lost 7 bases and 3 bases, there was a span of 7 bases. This CDR3 spans 11 amino acids. This receptor was obtained from a woman between 50 and 59 years old with COVID-19, enrolled during active disease. Sequenced: peripheral blood. The chain uses TRBV27 and TRBJ2-7; no firm D call. The CDR3 coding sequence is TGTGCCAGCACTTACTTCTACGAGCAGTACTTC. It yields the protein CASTYFYEQYF.